This T cell receptor beta chain originates from a study of cytomegalovirus exposure and HLA in healthy donors. PCR involved 60 Vbeta and 13 Jbeta primers. Repertoires were generated with immunoSEQ multiplex PCR, while TCRdb's copy carries only in-frame clones and drops some. The sample yields under 90,000 clones, 75% seen once. The ends lost 5 bases at V and 8 bases at J; junction bases unmatched: 14. This CDR3 comprises 16 residues. Germline V gives CDR1 MDHEN, CDR2 SYDVKM. In its sample, this clone was seen a few times. Healthy bone marrow donors made up the donors. The chain couples TRBV28 to TRBJ1-2, with TRBD1 matching 10 bases. This clonotype was obtained from a man in his forties in good health and CMV-seronegative. Sequenced: PBMCs. The CDR3 here is CASSTRDRGFWGGYTF. DNA of the CDR3: TGTGCCAGCAGTACCCGGGACAGGGGTTTTTGGGGCGGCTACACCTTC.